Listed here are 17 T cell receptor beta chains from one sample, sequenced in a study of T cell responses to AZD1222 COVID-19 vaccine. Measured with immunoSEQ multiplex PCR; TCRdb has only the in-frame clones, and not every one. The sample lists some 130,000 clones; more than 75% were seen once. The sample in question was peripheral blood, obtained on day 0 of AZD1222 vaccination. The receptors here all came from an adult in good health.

CDR3 residues: CASSLRGVNEKLFF. CDR3 nucleotides: TGTGCCAGCAGCTTGAGAGGGGTTAATGAAAAACTGTTTTTT. This sequence joins TRBV7-9 and TRBJ1-4; tentative D call: TRBD1 (5 bases). CDR3 length: 14 amino acids. The V and J ends lost 3 bases and 4 bases respectively, with 9 bases between them. Per the germline V gene, CDR1 is SEHNR and CDR2 is FQNEAQ (reference sequence).

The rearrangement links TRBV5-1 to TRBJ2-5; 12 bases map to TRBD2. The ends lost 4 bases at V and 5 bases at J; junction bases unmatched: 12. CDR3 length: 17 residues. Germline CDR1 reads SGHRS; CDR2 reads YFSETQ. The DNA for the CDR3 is TGCGCCAGCAGCCCCCCGGCTAGCGGGGGGGGAGATGAGACCCAGTACTTC. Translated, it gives CASSPPASGGGDETQYF. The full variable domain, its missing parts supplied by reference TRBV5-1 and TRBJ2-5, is KAGVTQTPRYLIKTRGQQVTLSCSPISGHRSVSWYQQTPGQGLQFLFEYFSETQRNKGNFPGRFSGRQFSNSRSEMNVSTLELGDSALYLCASSPPASGGGDETQYFGPGTRLLVL.

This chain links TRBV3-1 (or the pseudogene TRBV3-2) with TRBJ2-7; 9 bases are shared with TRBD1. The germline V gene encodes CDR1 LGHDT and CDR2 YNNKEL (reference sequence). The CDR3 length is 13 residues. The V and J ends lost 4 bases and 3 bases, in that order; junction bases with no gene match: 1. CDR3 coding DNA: TGTGCCAGCAGCCGGGGACAGGGCTACGAGCAGTACTTC. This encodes CASSRGQGYEQYF.

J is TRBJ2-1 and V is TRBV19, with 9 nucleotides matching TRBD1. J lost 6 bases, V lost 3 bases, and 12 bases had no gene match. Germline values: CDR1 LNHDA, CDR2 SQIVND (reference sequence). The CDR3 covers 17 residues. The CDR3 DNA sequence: TGTGCCAGTAGTATGCCGCCTGACAGGGGGGTCCGCAATGAGCAGTTCTTC. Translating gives CASSMPPDRGVRNEQFF.

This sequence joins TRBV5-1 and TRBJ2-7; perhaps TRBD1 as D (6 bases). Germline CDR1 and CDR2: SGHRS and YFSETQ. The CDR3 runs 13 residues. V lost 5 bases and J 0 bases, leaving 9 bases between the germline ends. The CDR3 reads CASRADSSYEQYF. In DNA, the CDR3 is TGCGCCAGCAGAGCGGACAGCTCCTACGAGCAGTACTTC.

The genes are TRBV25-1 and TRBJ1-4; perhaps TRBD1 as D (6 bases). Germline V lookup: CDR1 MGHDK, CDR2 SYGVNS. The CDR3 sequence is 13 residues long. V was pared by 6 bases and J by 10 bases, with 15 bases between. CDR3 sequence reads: CASREGGWAKLFF. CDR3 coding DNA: TGTGCCAGCAGGGAGGGGGGCTGGGCAAAACTGTTTTTT.

The CDR3 coding sequence is TGTGCCATCAGTGCTGGCAGCGCGTTTGGTGGCTACACCTTC. Translated: CAISAGSAFGGYTF. The chain recombines TRBV10-3 with TRBJ1-2, with unresolved D. The V gene lost 4 bases and the J gene lost 7 bases, with 16 bases spanning the gap. This CDR3 comprises 14 residues. CDR1 ENHRY and CDR2 SYGVKD come from the germline V gene.

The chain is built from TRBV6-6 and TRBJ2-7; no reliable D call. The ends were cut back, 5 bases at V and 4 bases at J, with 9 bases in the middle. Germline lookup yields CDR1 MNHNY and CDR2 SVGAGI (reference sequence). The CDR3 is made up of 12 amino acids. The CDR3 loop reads CASSPKRYEQYF. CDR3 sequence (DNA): TGTGCCAGCAGTCCAAAGAGGTACGAGCAGTACTTC.

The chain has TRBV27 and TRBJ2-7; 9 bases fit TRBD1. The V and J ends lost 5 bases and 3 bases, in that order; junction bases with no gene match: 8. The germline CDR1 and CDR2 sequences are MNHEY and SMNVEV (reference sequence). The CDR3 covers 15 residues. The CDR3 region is CASSAPGQGFYEQYF. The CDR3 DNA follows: TGTGCCAGCAGTGCTCCGGGACAGGGCTTCTACGAGCAGTACTTC.

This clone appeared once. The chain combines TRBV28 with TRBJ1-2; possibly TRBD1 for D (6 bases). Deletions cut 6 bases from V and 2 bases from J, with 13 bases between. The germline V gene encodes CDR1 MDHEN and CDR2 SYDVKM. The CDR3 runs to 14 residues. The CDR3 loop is CASRDQTGNYGYTF. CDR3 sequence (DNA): TGTGCCAGCAGGGACCAGACAGGAAACTATGGCTACACCTTC.

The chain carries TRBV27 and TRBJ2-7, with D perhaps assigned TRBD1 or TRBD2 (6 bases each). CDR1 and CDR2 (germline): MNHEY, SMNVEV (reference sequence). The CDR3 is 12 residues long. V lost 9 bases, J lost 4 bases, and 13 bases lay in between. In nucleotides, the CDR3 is TGTGCCAGTCCCCAAGGGGGGTACGAGCAGTACTTC. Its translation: CASPQGGYEQYF.

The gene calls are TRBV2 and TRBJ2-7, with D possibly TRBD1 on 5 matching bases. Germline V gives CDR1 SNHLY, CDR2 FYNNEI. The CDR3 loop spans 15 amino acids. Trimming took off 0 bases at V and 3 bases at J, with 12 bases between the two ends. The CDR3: CASSEAAGKIYEQYF. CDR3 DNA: TGTGCCAGCAGTGAAGCGGCAGGGAAAATCTACGAGCAGTACTTC. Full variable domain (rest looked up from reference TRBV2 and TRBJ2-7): EPEVTQTPSHQVTQMGQEVILRCVPISNHLYFYWYRQILGQKVEFLVSFYNNEISEKSEIFDDQFSVERPDGSNFTLKIRSTKLEDSAMYFCASSEAAGKIYEQYFGPGTRLTVT.

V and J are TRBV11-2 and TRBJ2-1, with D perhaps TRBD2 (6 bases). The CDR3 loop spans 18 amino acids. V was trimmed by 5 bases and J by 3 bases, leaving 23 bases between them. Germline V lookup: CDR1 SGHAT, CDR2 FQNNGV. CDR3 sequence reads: CASSPLSGRGALYNEQFF. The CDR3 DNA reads TGTGCCAGCAGCCCGCTTAGCGGCAGAGGTGCTCTCTACAATGAGCAGTTCTTC.

In nucleotides, the CDR3 is TGTGCCAGCAGTGACGGGGGGATGGATGACGAGCAGTACTTC. It codes for CASSDGGMDDEQYF. The chain couples TRBV6-1 to TRBJ2-7; 7 bases are a match to TRBD2. This CDR3 is 14 amino acids long. Trimming took 3 bases from V and 5 from J; bases not matched to a gene: 7. From germline, CDR1 is MNHNS and CDR2 SASEGT.

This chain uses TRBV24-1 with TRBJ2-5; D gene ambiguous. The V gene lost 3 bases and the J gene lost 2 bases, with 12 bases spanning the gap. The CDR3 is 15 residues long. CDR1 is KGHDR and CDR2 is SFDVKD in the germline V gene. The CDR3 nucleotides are TGTGCCACCAGTGATCCCTCCGGGCCGCAAGAGACCCAGTACTTC. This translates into CATSDPSGPQETQYF.

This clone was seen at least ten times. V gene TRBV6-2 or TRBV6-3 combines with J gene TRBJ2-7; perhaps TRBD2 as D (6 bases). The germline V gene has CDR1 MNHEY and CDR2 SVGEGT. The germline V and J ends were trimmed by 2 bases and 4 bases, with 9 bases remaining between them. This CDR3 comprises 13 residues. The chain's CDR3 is CASSYGTQYEQYF. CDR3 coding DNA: TGTGCCAGCAGTTACGGGACTCAATACGAGCAGTACTTC.

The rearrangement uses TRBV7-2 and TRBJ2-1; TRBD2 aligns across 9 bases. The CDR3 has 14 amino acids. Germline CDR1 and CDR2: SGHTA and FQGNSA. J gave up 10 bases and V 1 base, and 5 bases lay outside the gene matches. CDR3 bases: TGTGCCAGCAGCTTAGTAATAGCGGGGGCCGAGCAGTTCTTC. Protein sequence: CASSLVIAGAEQFF.